This T cell receptor beta chain was identified in a study of CD8 T cells in ankylosing spondylitis. CDR3 length: 16 amino acids. CDR1 SEHNR and CDR2 FQNEAQ come from the germline V gene (reference sequence). The V gene lost 5 bases and the J gene lost 1 base, with 16 bases spanning the gap. TCRdb called the 5' RACE reads again in MiXCR, with one record for every CDR3 protein. The top ten clones hold about 16% of a sample with approximately 150,000 distinct CDR3 sequences, about 42% of them seen once. This receptor was taken from a male donor with ankylosing spondylitis. Sequenced input: synovial fluid, either unsorted or a sorted T cell fraction (not recorded which). V and J are TRBV7-9 and TRBJ2-3; tentative D call: TRBD1 (6 bases). The CDR3 bases are TGTGCCAGCAGCCATACAGGGTTTTCGGGCACAGATACGCAGTATTTT. This translates into CASSHTGFSGTDTQYF.